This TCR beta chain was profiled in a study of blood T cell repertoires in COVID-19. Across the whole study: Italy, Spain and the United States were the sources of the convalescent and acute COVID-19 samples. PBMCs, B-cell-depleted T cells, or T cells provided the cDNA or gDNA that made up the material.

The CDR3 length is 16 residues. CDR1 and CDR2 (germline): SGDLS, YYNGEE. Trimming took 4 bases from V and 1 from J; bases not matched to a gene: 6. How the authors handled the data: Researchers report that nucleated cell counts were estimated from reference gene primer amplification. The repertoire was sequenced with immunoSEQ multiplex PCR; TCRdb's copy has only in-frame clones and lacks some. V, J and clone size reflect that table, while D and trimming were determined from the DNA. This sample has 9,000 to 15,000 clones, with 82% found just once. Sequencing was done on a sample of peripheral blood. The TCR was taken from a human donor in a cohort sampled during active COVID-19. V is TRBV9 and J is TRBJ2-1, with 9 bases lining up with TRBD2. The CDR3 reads CASSIAGLASYNEQFF. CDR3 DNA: TGTGCCAGCAGCATAGCCGGACTAGCGTCCTACAATGAGCAGTTCTTC.